The next 14 T cell receptor beta chains were all read from a single sample in a study of blood T cell repertoires in COVID-19. Sequencing used immunoSEQ multiplex PCR; TCRdb keeps in-frame clones, though not all of them. This table has under 200,000 clones, roughly nine tenths appearing once. The material sequenced was peripheral blood. Receptors originate from a woman over 75 in a cohort sampled during active or convalescent COVID-19.

This clone occurred a few times. This chain joins TRBV3-1 (or the pseudogene TRBV3-2) and TRBJ1-6; a weak D match, TRBD1 (5 bases). The germline V and J ends were trimmed by 0 bases and 8 bases, with 14 bases remaining between them. Germline CDR1 LGHDT, CDR2 YNNKEL (reference sequence). The CDR3 is 16 amino acids. CDR3 sequence (DNA): TGTGCCAGCAGCCAAGATAGGCGGGGAGGGGATTCACCCCTCCACTTT. The encoded protein is CASSQDRRGGDSPLHF.

This chain connects TRBV3-1 (or the pseudogene TRBV3-2) to TRBJ2-7, with D possibly matching TRBD1 (6 bases). V was clipped by 6 bases and J by 5 bases, with 17 bases between them. CDR1 and CDR2 (germline): LGHDT, YNNKEL (reference sequence). CDR3 length: 14 residues. CDR3 in amino acids: CASRQQGINNEQYF. In DNA form, the CDR3 reads TGTGCCAGCAGGCAACAGGGAATTAACAACGAGCAGTACTTC.

The rearrangement links TRBV28 to TRBJ2-3; D remains unclear. V lost 3 bases, J lost 1 base, and 11 bases lay in between. CDR3 size: 15 residues. Germline-derived CDR1 and CDR2 are MDHEN and SYDVKM. CDR3 sequence (DNA): TGTGCCAGCAGTTTGCCCGGGTTGGGCACAGATACGCAGTATTTT. Its protein is CASSLPGLGTDTQYF.

This rearrangement joins TRBV4-3 to TRBJ2-7; 7 bases are a match to TRBD2. Germline CDR1 is LGHNA and CDR2 is YSLEER. The junction had 8 bases not matched to a gene; V was cut back by 2 bases and J by 7 bases. This CDR3 region has 14 residues. CDR3 coding DNA: TGCGCCAGCAGCCAAACCATTGGAGCGGGAGAGCAGTACTTC. As protein: CASSQTIGAGEQYF.

The V gene is TRBV10-2, the J gene TRBJ2-6; 8 bases are a match to TRBD1. CDR3 size: 17 residues. V lost 7 bases, J lost 2 bases, and 10 bases stayed unmatched. CDR1 and CDR2 from the germline V gene are WSHSY and SAAADI. The chain's CDR3 is CASIPRQGRPGANVLTF. As DNA, the CDR3 is TGCGCCAGCATCCCCCGACAGGGGCGCCCTGGGGCCAACGTCCTGACTTTC.

This clone occurred once. V and J are TRBV5-8 and TRBJ2-1; D is perhaps TRBD2 (5 bases). Trimming removed 4 bases at V and 1 base at J, with 6 bases between. The germline gives CDR1 SGHTS, CDR2 YDEGEE. This CDR3 has 13 amino acids. CDR3 residues: CASSGLSYNEQFF. CDR3 coding DNA: TGTGCCAGCAGCGGACTTTCCTACAATGAGCAGTTCTTC.

In this sample, this clone turned up a few times. The chain's CDR3 is CASSQGAGGPFNEQFF. CDR3 DNA: TGCGCCAGCAGCCAAGGGGCGGGGGGGCCCTTCAATGAGCAGTTCTTC. The V call is TRBV4-3, the J call TRBJ2-1; 9 bases match TRBD2. This CDR3 has 16 amino acids. J gave up 6 bases and V 1 base, and 7 bases lay outside the gene matches. Per the germline V gene, CDR1 is LGHNA and CDR2 is YSLEER.

The J gene is TRBJ2-1, the V gene TRBV5-1, with 11 positions matching TRBD2. Looked up from germline, CDR1 is SGHRS and CDR2 is YFSETQ. V dropped 4 bases and J dropped 4; count of bases not matched to a gene: 7. This CDR3 has 16 residues. CDR3 sequence reads: CASSPDGTSGYNEQFF. DNA for the CDR3: TGCGCCAGCAGCCCAGATGGGACTAGCGGTTACAATGAGCAGTTCTTC.

This clone was picked up one time. Germline is not matched at one junction end, which may reflect a read error. This chain links TRBV7-2 with TRBJ2-5, with 7 positions matching TRBD1. There are 14 residues in the CDR3. Germline V lookup: CDR1 SGHTA, CDR2 FQGNSA. The CDR3 is CASSLDRDAETQYF. In DNA form, the CDR3 reads TGTGCCAGCAGTTTAGACAGGGATGCAGAGACCCAGTACTTC.

This chain joins TRBV6-6 and TRBJ2-7; 8 positions agree with TRBD1. CDR3 length: 13 amino acids. Germline trimming cut 5 bases from V and 2 bases from J; bases unmatched to any gene: 2. CDR1 is MNHNY and CDR2 is SVGAGI in the germline V gene (reference sequence). CDR3 in DNA: TGTGCCAGCAGTCGGACAGGGACCTACGAGCAGTACTTC. It encodes CASSRTGTYEQYF.

The rearrangement links TRBV19 to TRBJ2-5; 9 bases are a match to TRBD1. The ends lost 4 bases at V and 4 bases at J; junction bases unmatched: 13. This CDR3 contains 17 residues. Germline V gene lookup returns CDR1 LNHDA and CDR2 SQIVND (reference sequence). The CDR3 DNA reads TGTGCCAGTAGTACAACTACCGCGGACAGGGGTGGAGAGACCCAGTACTTC. Protein: CASSTTTADRGGETQYF.

The rearrangement links TRBV12-3 or TRBV12-4 to TRBJ1-5; D ambiguous. V dropped 5 bases and J dropped 8 bases, with 13 bases sitting between them. This CDR3 contains 13 residues. The CDR3 nucleotides read TGTGCCAGCAGTCCCGGCCCTCAGGAGCCCCAGCATTTT. This translates into CASSPGPQEPQHF.

DNA of the CDR3: TGTGCCAGCAGCCAAGATCGGGGAACCTACTATAATTCACCCCTCCACTTT. Translation: CASSQDRGTYYNSPLHF. The chain is built from TRBV4-2 and TRBJ1-6, with no clear D. Trimming pared 0 bases from V and 3 bases from J, leaving 12 bases between. The CDR3 consists of 17 residues. Looked up from germline, CDR1 is LGHNA and CDR2 is YNFKEQ.

This clone was seen a single time. The chain is built from TRBV11-2 and TRBJ1-6; the D gene is possibly TRBD1 (6 bases). The CDR3 consists of 14 residues. In germline, CDR1 is SGHAT, CDR2 FQNNGV. Trimming pared 5 bases from V and 7 bases from J, leaving 12 bases between. Here the CDR3 reads CASSPLGANSPLHF. CDR3 in DNA: TGTGCCAGCAGCCCCCTGGGGGCAAATTCACCCCTCCACTTT.